This T cell receptor (beta chain) was documented in a study of T cell repertoires in cytomegalovirus infection. TCRdb called the reads again in MiXCR, with one record for every CDR3 protein. The table records a few hundred thousand distinct CDR3 sequences, 40% of them present only once. Looked up from germline, CDR1 is MGHRA and CDR2 is YSYEKL. The CDR3 is 19 amino acids. J lost 3 bases, V lost 0 bases, and 10 bases had no gene match. As for this clonotype: Antigen: not known.

The rearrangement uses TRBV4-1 and TRBJ2-7; TRBD2 matches at 14 bases. The TCR comes from a human donor in good health (CMV status not recorded). Some clones in this sample may be carry-over from other donors' samples. This specimen was cultured PBMCs, taken from culture after CMV antigen stimulation. The CDR3 reads CASSQDSRTSGRKGYEQYF. CDR3 DNA: TGCGCCAGCAGCCAAGATTCAAGGACTAGCGGGAGGAAAGGCTACGAGCAGTACTTC.